Following are 15 T cell receptor beta chains from one sample sequenced in a study of a mutant IDH1 vaccine in newly diagnosed glioma. These receptors have no identified antigens. Time point denoted: week 11, during vaccination. Every single dose of the vaccine, 300 ug of mutant IDH1 20-mer peptide, came with topical imiquimod. Libraries were prepared by immunoSEQ multiplex PCR; TCRdb keeps only in-frame clonotypes and omits some of them. The profile shows some 54,000 clones, roughly nine tenths of them singletons. This material consisted of PBMCs, taken from a glioma patient whose treatment included an IDH1 peptide vaccine. The receptors derive from a man between 50 and 59 years old with glioma.

The chain combines TRBV30 with TRBJ1-5; TRBD1 is a possible D gene (5 bases). This CDR3 has 14 amino acids. V was shortened by 5 bases and J by 0 bases, with 11 bases between the two germline ends. In germline, CDR1 is GTSNPN, CDR2 SVGIG (reference sequence). The DNA of the CDR3 is TGTGCCTGGCAGGGCCCAAATAGCAATCAGCCCCAGCATTTT. This gives the protein CAWQGPNSNQPQHF.

The rearrangement joins TRBV6-1 to TRBJ1-1, with D tentatively TRBD1 (6 bases). The CDR3 consists of 15 residues. Germline CDR1 and CDR2: MNHNS and SASEGT. The germline V and J ends were trimmed by 0 bases and 11 bases, with 19 bases remaining between them. The CDR3 reads CASSEARTAKQGAFF. The CDR3 nucleotides are TGTGCCAGCAGTGAAGCGAGGACAGCCAAGCAGGGCGCTTTCTTT.

The chain uses TRBV6-6 and TRBJ1-5, with a tentative D call TRBD1 (5 bases). Germline lookup yields CDR1 MNHNY and CDR2 SVGAGI (reference sequence). Trimming stripped 6 bases from V and 1 base from J, with 10 bases between. CDR3 length: 14 amino acids. CDR3 region: CASRPQGSNQPQHF. In DNA form, the CDR3 reads TGTGCCAGCAGACCCCAGGGAAGCAATCAGCCCCAGCATTTT.

CDR3 amino acids: CASSPGGNGEAFF. The CDR3, as DNA: TGTGCCAGCTCCCCGGGTGGTAACGGTGAAGCTTTCTTT. The rearrangement links TRBV18 to TRBJ1-1; the D is unclear. With 6 bases removed from V and 7 bases from J, the gap between germline ends came to 15 bases. CDR3 size: 13 residues. Germline CDR1 reads KGHSH; CDR2 reads LQKENI.

The genes are TRBV19 and TRBJ1-1; D not certain. The CDR3 has 13 amino acids. Germline V gene lookup returns CDR1 LNHDA and CDR2 SQIVND (reference sequence). Trimming removed 3 bases at V and 4 bases at J, with 9 bases between. CDR3 sequence: CASSIGVGTEAFF. The CDR3 DNA follows: TGTGCCAGTAGTATCGGGGTTGGCACTGAAGCTTTCTTT.

The chain is built from TRBV29-1 and TRBJ2-3; D remains unclear. This CDR3 has 13 residues. Per germline, CDR1 SQVTM and CDR2 ANQGSEA. V lost 8 bases and J lost 1, with 13 bases in between. In DNA, the CDR3 is TGCAGCCTACTTGAGGCAGGCACAGATACGCAGTATTTT. Its translation: CSLLEAGTDTQYF.

V is TRBV18 and J is TRBJ2-3; 12 bases line up with TRBD2. The CDR3 is made up of 15 amino acids. CDR1 is KGHSH and CDR2 is LQKENI in the germline V gene. V shed 9 bases, J shed 8 bases, and the junction held 12 bases outside the gene matches. The CDR3 loop is CASYRGLAGSGTQYF. CDR3 nucleotide sequence: TGTGCCAGTTACCGGGGACTAGCGGGCTCGGGTACGCAGTATTTT.

The rearrangement links TRBV27 to TRBJ2-3; 9 positions match TRBD1. Germline V gene lookup returns CDR1 MNHEY and CDR2 SMNVEV (reference sequence). CDR3 length: 15 residues. The V segment lost 5 bases and the J segment 1 base; nucleotides outside the gene matches: 4. Here the CDR3 DNA reads TGTGCCAGCAGTGCCTACAGGGGGCGCACAGATACGCAGTATTTT. Protein: CASSAYRGRTDTQYF.

The chain links TRBV5-1 to TRBJ2-7; no clear D. Per the germline V gene, CDR1 is SGHRS and CDR2 is YFSETQ. The CDR3 is 14 amino acids. V lost 3 bases and J lost 3, with 13 bases in between. CDR3 loop: CASSSSGTVYEQYF. CDR3 DNA sequence: TGCGCCAGCAGCTCTTCAGGAACAGTCTACGAGCAGTACTTC.

The J gene is TRBJ1-4, the V gene TRBV5-1; the match to TRBD1 covers 12 bases. The trim removed 4 bases at V and 7 bases at J, leaving 8 bases unmatched. Germline values: CDR1 SGHRS, CDR2 YFSETQ. This CDR3 has 16 residues. The CDR3, as DNA: TGCGCCAGCAGCCCGGGACAGGGGGCACTAAGTGAAAAACTGTTTTTT. It translates to CASSPGQGALSEKLFF. Looking up the rest from reference TRBV5-1 and TRBJ1-4 gives the full variable domain: KAGVTQTPRYLIKTRGQQVTLSCSPISGHRSVSWYQQTPGQGLQFLFEYFSETQRNKGNFPGRFSGRQFSNSRSEMNVSTLELGDSALYLCASSPGQGALSEKLFFGSGTQLSVL.

V is TRBV5-4 and J is TRBJ1-2, with D maybe TRBD1 (6 bases). The CDR3 consists of 14 residues. Trimming took off 2 bases at V and 8 bases at J, with 16 bases between the two ends. CDR1 SGHNT and CDR2 YYREEE come from the germline V gene (reference sequence). The CDR3 spells CASSLRGALVGYTF. The CDR3, as DNA: TGTGCCAGCAGCTTAAGGGGGGCGTTAGTCGGCTACACCTTC.

V usage is TRBV30 and J usage is TRBJ1-1; TRBD1 matches at 7 bases. The CDR3 consists of 14 residues. Germline V gives CDR1 GTSNPN, CDR2 SVGIG (reference sequence). V was pared by 4 bases and J by 0 bases, with 5 bases of the junction left unmatched. The CDR3 protein is CAWTSTGLNTEAFF. In DNA, the CDR3 is TGTGCCTGGACCTCGACAGGGCTGAACACTGAAGCTTTCTTT.

This clone was counted a single time. CDR3 in amino acids: CASSIGLTGELFF. CDR3 bases: TGTGCCAGTAGTATAGGACTCACCGGGGAGCTGTTTTTT. V gene TRBV19 combines with J gene TRBJ2-2; D uncertain. The V gene lost 1 base and the J gene lost 4 bases, with 4 bases spanning the gap. Germline CDR1 LNHDA, CDR2 SQIVND (reference sequence). This CDR3 has 13 residues.

The chain recombines TRBV4-1 with TRBJ1-2; D ambiguous. CDR3 length: 14 amino acids. V was pared by 0 bases and J by 8 bases, with 13 bases between. CDR1 is MGHRA, CDR2 YSYEKL, per germline. In nucleotides, the CDR3 is TGCGCCAGCAGCCAAGATGGCCCCCGGAGCGGCTACACCTTC. Protein sequence: CASSQDGPRSGYTF.

The chain joins TRBV2 to TRBJ2-7; 9 positions agree with TRBD1. The CDR3 is made up of 14 amino acids. Germline loops: CDR1 SNHLY, CDR2 FYNNEI. V gave up 4 bases and J gave up 3 bases; unmatched junction bases: 4. The CDR3 spells CASSAGTGYYEQYF. CDR3 bases: TGTGCCAGCAGTGCCGGGACAGGGTACTACGAGCAGTACTTC.